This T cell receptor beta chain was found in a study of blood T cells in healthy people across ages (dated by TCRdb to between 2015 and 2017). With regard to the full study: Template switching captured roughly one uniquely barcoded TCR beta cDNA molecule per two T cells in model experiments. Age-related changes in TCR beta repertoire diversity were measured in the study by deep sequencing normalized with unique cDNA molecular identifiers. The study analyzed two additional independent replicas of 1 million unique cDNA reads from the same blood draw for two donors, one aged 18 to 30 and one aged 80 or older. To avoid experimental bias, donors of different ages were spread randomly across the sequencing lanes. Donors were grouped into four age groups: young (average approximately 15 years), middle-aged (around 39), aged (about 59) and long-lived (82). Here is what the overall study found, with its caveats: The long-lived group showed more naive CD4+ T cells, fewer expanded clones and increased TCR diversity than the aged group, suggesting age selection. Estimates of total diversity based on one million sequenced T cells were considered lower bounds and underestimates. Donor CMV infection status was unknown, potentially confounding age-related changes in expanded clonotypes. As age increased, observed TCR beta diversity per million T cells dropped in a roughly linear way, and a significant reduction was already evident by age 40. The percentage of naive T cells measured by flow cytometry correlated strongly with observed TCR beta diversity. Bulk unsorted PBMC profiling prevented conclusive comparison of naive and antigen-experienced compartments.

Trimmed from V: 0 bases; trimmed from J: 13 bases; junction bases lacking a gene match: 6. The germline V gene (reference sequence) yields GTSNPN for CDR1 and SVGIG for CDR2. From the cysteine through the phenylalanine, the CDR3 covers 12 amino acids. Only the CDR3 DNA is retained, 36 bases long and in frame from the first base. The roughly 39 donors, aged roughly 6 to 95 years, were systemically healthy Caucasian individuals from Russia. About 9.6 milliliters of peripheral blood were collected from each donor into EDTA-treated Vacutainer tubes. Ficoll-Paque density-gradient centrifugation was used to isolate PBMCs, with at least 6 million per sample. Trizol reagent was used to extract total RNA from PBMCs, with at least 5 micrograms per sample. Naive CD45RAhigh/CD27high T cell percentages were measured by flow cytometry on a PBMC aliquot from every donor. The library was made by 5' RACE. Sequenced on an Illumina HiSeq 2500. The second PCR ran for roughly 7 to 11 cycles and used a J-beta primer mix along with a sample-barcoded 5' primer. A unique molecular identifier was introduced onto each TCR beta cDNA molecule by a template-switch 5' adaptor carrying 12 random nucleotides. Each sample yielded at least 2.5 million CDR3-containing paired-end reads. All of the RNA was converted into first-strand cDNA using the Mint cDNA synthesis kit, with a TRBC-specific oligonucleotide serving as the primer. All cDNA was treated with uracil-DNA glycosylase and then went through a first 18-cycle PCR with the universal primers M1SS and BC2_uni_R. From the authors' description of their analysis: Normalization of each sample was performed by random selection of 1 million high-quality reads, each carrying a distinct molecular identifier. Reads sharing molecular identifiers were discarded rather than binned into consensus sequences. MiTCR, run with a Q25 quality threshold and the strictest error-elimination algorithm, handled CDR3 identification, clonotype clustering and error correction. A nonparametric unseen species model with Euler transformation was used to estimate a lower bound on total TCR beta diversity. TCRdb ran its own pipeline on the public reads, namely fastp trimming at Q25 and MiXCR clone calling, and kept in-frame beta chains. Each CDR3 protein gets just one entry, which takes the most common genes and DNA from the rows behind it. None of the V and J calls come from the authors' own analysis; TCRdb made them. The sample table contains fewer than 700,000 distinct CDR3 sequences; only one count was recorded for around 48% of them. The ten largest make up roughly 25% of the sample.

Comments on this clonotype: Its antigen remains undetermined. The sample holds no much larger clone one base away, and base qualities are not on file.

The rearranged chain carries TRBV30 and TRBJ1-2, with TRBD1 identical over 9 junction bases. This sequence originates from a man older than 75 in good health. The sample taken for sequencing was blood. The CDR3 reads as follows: CAWSVRTGASTF. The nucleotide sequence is TGTGCCTGGAGTGTACGGACAGGGGCCTCCACCTTC.